The TCR beta chain under discussion was sequenced for a study of blood T cell repertoires in COVID-19. Study background: Spain, Italy and the United States supplied samples that represented acute and convalescent COVID-19. Sample material is recorded as cDNA or gDNA derived from T cells, B-cell-depleted T cells, or PBMCs.

Authors' data handling: By means of reference gene primer amplification, nucleated cell counts were estimated. TCRdb's table, derived via immunoSEQ multiplex PCR, lists solely in-frame clones and lacks some. V and J calls and clone size are those listed in that table; D and trimming were worked out from the DNA. The table lists more than 55,000 clones, around nine tenths of them singletons. Between the trimmed V and J ends, which lost 4 bases and 0 bases, there was a span of 10 bases. This CDR3 contains 15 residues. The germline gives CDR1 MNHNY, CDR2 SVGAGI (reference sequence). The origin of this receptor is a man aged 60-69 years with acute or convalescent COVID-19. What was sequenced was peripheral blood. This chain joins TRBV6-6 and TRBJ2-1; D perhaps matches TRBD1 (5 bases). CDR3 coding DNA: TGTGCCAGCAGTTCCCAGGGCAGCTCCTACAATGAGCAGTTCTTC. Its translation: CASSSQGSSYNEQFF.